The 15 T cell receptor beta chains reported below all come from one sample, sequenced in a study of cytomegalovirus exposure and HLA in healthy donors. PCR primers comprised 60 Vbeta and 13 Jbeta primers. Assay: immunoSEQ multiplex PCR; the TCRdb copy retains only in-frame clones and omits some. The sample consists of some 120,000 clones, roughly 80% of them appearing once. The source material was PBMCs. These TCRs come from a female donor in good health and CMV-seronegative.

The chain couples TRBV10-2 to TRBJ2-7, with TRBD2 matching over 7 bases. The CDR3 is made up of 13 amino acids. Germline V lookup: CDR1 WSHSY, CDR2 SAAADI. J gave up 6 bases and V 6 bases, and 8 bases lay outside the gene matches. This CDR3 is CASSSGIAGEQYF. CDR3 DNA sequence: TGCGCCAGCAGCTCCGGGATAGCGGGCGAGCAGTACTTC.

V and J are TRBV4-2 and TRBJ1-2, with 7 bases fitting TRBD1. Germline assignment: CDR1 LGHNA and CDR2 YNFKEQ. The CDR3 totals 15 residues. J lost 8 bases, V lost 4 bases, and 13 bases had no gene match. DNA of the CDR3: TGTGCCAGCAGCCTACAGAACAGGGGAGTCGAGGGCTACACCTTC. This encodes CASSLQNRGVEGYTF.

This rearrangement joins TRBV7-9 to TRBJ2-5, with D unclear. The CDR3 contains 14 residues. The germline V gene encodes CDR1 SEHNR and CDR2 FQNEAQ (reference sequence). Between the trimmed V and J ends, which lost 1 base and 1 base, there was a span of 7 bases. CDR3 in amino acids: CASSLGFSQETQYF. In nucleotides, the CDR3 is TGTGCCAGCAGCTTAGGATTTAGCCAAGAGACCCAGTACTTC.

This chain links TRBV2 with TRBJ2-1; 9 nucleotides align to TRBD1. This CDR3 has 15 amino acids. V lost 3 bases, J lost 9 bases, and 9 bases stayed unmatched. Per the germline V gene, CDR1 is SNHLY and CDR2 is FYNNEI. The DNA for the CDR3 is TGTGCCAGCAGTGATAAGGGGACAGGGAGTGGTGAGCAGTTCTTC. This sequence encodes CASSDKGTGSGEQFF.

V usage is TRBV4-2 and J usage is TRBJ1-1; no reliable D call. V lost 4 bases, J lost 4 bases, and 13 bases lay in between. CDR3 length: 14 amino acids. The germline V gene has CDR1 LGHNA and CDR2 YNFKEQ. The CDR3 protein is CASSRGPEATEAFF. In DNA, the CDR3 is TGTGCCAGCAGCCGAGGCCCAGAGGCCACTGAAGCTTTCTTT.

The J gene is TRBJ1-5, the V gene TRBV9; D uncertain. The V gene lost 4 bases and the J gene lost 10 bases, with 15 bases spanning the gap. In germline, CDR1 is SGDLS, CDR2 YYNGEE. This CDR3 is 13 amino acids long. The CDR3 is CASSREPLKPQHF. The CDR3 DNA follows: TGTGCCAGCAGCAGGGAGCCCCTCAAACCCCAGCATTTT.

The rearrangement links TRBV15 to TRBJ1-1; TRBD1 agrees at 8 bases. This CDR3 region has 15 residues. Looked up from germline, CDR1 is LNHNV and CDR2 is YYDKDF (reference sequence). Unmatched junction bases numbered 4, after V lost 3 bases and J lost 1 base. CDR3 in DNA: TGTGCCACCAGCAGGACAGGACAGGGGAACACTGAAGCTTTCTTT. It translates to CATSRTGQGNTEAFF.

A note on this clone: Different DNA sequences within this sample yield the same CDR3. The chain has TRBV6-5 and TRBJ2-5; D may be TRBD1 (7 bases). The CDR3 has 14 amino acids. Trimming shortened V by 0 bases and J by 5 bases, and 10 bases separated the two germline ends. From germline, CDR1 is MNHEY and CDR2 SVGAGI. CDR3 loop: CASSYSSGGETQYF. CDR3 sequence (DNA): TGTGCCAGCAGTTACTCGTCAGGGGGGGAGACCCAGTACTTC.

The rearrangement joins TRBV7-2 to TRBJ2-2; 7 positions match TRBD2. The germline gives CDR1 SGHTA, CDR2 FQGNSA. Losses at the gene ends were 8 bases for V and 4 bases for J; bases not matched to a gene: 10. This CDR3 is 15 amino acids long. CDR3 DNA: TGTGCCAGCTCCCCGAGTGGCGGGGGCACCGGGGAGCTGTTTTTT. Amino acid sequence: CASSPSGGGTGELFF.

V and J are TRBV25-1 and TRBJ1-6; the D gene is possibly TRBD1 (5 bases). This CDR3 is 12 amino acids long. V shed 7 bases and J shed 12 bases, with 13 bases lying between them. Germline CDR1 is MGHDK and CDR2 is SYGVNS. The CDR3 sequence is CASNQPGEPLHF. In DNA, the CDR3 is TGTGCCAGCAACCAACCGGGGGAACCCCTCCACTTT.

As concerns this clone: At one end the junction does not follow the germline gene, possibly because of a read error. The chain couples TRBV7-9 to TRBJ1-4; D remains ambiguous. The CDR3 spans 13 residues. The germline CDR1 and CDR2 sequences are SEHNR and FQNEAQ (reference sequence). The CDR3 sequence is CSSSLTSGEKLFF. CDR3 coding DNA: TGTTCCAGCAGTCTCACTTCGGGAGAAAAACTGTTTTTT.

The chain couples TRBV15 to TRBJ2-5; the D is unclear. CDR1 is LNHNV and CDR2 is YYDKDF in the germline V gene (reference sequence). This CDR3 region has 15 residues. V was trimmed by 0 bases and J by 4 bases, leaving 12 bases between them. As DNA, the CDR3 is TGTGCCACCAGCAGAGATCAGGTGGCCGGAGAGACCCAGTACTTC. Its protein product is CATSRDQVAGETQYF.

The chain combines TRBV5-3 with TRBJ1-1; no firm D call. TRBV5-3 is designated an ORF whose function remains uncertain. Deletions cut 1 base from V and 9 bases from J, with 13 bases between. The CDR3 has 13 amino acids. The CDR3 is CARSLISGPQAFF. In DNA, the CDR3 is TGTGCCAGAAGCTTGATCTCTGGGCCCCAAGCTTTCTTT.

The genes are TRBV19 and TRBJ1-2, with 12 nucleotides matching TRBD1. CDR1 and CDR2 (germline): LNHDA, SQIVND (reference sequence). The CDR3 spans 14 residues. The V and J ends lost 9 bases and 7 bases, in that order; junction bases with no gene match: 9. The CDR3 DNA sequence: TGTGCCAGCGCACGGGACAGGGGGCGCGGTGGCTACACCTTC. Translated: CASARDRGRGGYTF. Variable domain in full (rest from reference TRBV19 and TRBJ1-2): DGGITQSPKYLFRKEGQNVTLSCEQNLNHDAMYWYRQDPGQGLRLIYYSQIVNDFQKGDIAEGYSVSREKKESFPLTVTSAQKNPTAFYLCASARDRGRGGYTFGSGTRLTVV.

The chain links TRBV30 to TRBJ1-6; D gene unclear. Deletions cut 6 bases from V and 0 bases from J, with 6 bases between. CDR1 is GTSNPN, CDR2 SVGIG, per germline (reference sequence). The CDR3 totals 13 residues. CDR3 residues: CACGSSYNSPLHF. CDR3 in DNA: TGTGCCTGCGGTAGCTCCTATAATTCACCCCTCCACTTT.